One sample yielded the 30 T cell receptor beta chains listed below, sequenced in a study of blood T cell repertoires in COVID-19. Clones were read by immunoSEQ multiplex PCR, and TCRdb kept only the in-frame ones, dropping some. The table lists roughly 290,000 clones, 80% to 90% of them singletons. Sequenced: PBMCs or T cells enriched from blood (not recorded which). The receptors here all came from a man aged 30 to 39 who had recovered from COVID-19.

This sequence joins TRBV12-3 or TRBV12-4 and TRBJ1-5, with 8 bases aligning to TRBD1. Unmatched junction bases numbered 5, after V lost 7 bases and J lost 6 bases. This CDR3 contains 13 residues. CDR3 nucleotide sequence: TGTGCCAGCATCCAGGGGGCCGGTCAGCCCCAGCATTTT. As protein: CASIQGAGQPQHF.

The chain combines TRBV10-3 with TRBJ1-2, with D hard to call. V was trimmed by 9 bases and J by 4 bases, leaving 18 bases between them. Germline V gives CDR1 ENHRY, CDR2 SYGVKD. This CDR3 has 14 residues. The CDR3 nucleotides are TGTGCCATTTCCCCCGGCGGGGTGGCCTATGGCTACACCTTC. Amino acids: CAISPGGVAYGYTF.

The chain has TRBV19 and TRBJ1-1; D is possibly TRBD1 (5 bases). Trimming took off 3 bases at V and 3 bases at J, with 14 bases between the two ends. This CDR3 has 15 residues. The germline V gene encodes CDR1 LNHDA and CDR2 SQIVND (reference sequence). CDR3 sequence: CASSIFQGLYTEAFF. The CDR3 DNA is TGTGCCAGTAGTATTTTTCAGGGTTTGTACACTGAAGCTTTCTTT.

The chain is built from TRBV5-1 and TRBJ2-3; TRBD2 might be the D (7 bases). CDR3 size: 15 residues. Between the trimmed V and J ends, which lost 0 bases and 4 bases, there was a span of 12 bases. Germline V gene lookup returns CDR1 SGHRS and CDR2 YFSETQ. CDR3 region: CASSLGPGGADTQYF. As DNA, the CDR3 is TGCGCCAGCAGCTTGGGTCCGGGGGGCGCAGATACGCAGTATTTT.

In its sample, this clone was seen once. The chain couples TRBV5-4 to TRBJ1-6, with 9 nucleotides matching TRBD1. CDR3 length: 15 amino acids. The germline CDR1 and CDR2 sequences are SGHNT and YYREEE (reference sequence). The V gene end was trimmed by 2 bases and the J gene end by 8 bases; junction bases not matched to a gene: 5. In DNA, the CDR3 is TGTGCCAGCAGCTTAGGGACAGGGAATTATTCACCCCTCCACTTT. This gives the protein CASSLGTGNYSPLHF.

Remarks on this clone: No DNA is shown, since the ends of the CDR3 on it are uncertain; the CDR3 is the one TCRdb lists. The gene calls are TRBV29-1 and TRBJ2-7; TRBD2 is the table's D call and was not checked against the DNA. Germline V gives CDR1 SQVTM, CDR2 ANQGSEA. A total of 14 residues make up the CDR3, ends included. The CDR3 protein is CSVISAPGRDRQYF.

The chain is built from TRBV5-1 and TRBJ2-7, with a possible D match to TRBD2 (6 bases). The length of the CDR3 is 15 residues. Looked up from germline, CDR1 is SGHRS and CDR2 is YFSETQ. Trimming removed 0 bases from V and 4 bases from J, with 14 bases in between. The CDR3 reads CASSLGGDVGYEQYF. CDR3 DNA sequence: TGCGCCAGCAGCTTGGGCGGGGACGTAGGGTACGAGCAGTACTTC.

The CDR3, as DNA: TGTGCCAGCAGTTACCAGGGGGGCTCCTACGAGCAGTACTTC. As protein: CASSYQGGSYEQYF. The rearrangement joins TRBV6-5 to TRBJ2-7, with D tentatively TRBD1 (7 bases). Trimming left V 2 bases short and J 0 bases short, with 8 bases between. The germline gives CDR1 MNHEY, CDR2 SVGAGI. The CDR3 runs 14 residues.

This chain links TRBV19 with TRBJ2-2, with a tentative D call TRBD1 (6 bases). The germline V and J ends were trimmed by 5 bases and 5 bases, with 15 bases remaining between them. The CDR3 is 15 amino acids. CDR1 and CDR2 (germline): LNHDA, SQIVND (reference sequence). The CDR3 is CASSPQTGGTGELFF. The CDR3 DNA is TGTGCCAGTAGTCCCCAGACAGGTGGTACCGGGGAGCTGTTTTTT. The full variable domain, with the rest looked up from reference TRBV19 and TRBJ2-2, is DGGITQSPKYLFRKEGQNVTLSCEQNLNHDAMYWYRQDPGQGLRLIYYSQIVNDFQKGDIAEGYSVSREKKESFPLTVTSAQKNPTAFYLCASSPQTGGTGELFFGEGSRLTVL.

CDR3 DNA sequence: TGCGCCAGCAGCCAAGATAACAGTCTAATACTTGGCTACACCTTC. It yields the protein CASSQDNSLILGYTF. This chain links TRBV4-1 with TRBJ1-2, with no clear D. CDR1 is MGHRA and CDR2 is YSYEKL in the germline V gene. The ends were cut back, 0 bases at V and 7 bases at J, with 15 bases in the middle. The CDR3 loop spans 15 amino acids.

J is TRBJ1-1 and V is TRBV25-1; 9 bases line up with TRBD1. The CDR3 has 12 residues. Germline V gives CDR1 MGHDK, CDR2 SYGVNS. V lost 3 bases to trimming and J lost 10 bases; unmatched junction nucleotides: 3. The CDR3 loop reads CASSEGQGGAFF. CDR3 in DNA: TGTGCCAGCAGTGAGGGACAGGGAGGAGCTTTCTTT.

V and J are TRBV24-1 and TRBJ2-1; TRBD2 aligns across 11 bases. This CDR3 region has 17 residues. The germline V gene encodes CDR1 KGHDR and CDR2 SFDVKD. With 4 bases clipped from V and 0 bases from J, the junction kept 4 bases outside the gene matches. The CDR3 DNA sequence: TGTGCCACCAGTGAGGGGGGGACTAGCGGCTCCTACAATGAGCAGTTCTTC. Translation gives CATSEGGTSGSYNEQFF.

Only one count was recorded for this clone. The chain is built from TRBV5-4 and TRBJ2-7, with D possibly being TRBD1 (6 bases). CDR3 length equals 14 residues. With 4 bases removed from V and 5 bases from J, the gap between germline ends came to 16 bases. The V gene's germline CDR1 is SGHNT and CDR2 YYREEE (reference sequence). In DNA form, the CDR3 reads TGTGCCAGCAGCCAACAGGGCCCCCGGGACGAGCAGTACTTC. Its translation is CASSQQGPRDEQYF.

The rearrangement uses TRBV11-2 and TRBJ2-3; D not resolved. V lost 3 bases to trimming and J lost 6 bases, with 7 bases between them. The germline V gene has CDR1 SGHAT and CDR2 FQNNGV. There are 12 residues in the CDR3. The CDR3 sequence is CASSFIVDTQYF. DNA for the CDR3: TGTGCCAGCAGCTTCATAGTGGATACGCAGTATTTT.

The chain has TRBV11-1 and TRBJ1-4, with D perhaps matching TRBD1 (5 bases). The ends were cut back, 5 bases at V and 4 bases at J, with 11 bases in the middle. Germline CDR1 is SGHAT and CDR2 is FQDESV (reference sequence). The CDR3 has 14 amino acids. This chain's CDR3 is CASSRGENNEKLFF. The CDR3 nucleotides are TGTGCCAGCAGCCGGGGGGAGAATAATGAAAAACTGTTTTTT.

This clone has only a few counts. The chain carries TRBV4-3 and TRBJ2-3, with D tentatively TRBD2 (6 bases). The V end lost 0 bases, the J end lost 0 bases, and 10 bases lay between the germline ends. Looked up from germline, CDR1 is LGHNA and CDR2 is YSLEER. CDR3 length equals 16 residues. CDR3 sequence reads: CASSQDRGTSTDTQYF. The CDR3 DNA reads TGCGCCAGCAGCCAAGATCGTGGGACTAGCACAGATACGCAGTATTTT.

This chain links TRBV3-1 (or the pseudogene TRBV3-2) with TRBJ2-2; D might be TRBD2 (5 bases). Germline V gene lookup returns CDR1 LGHDT and CDR2 YNNKEL (reference sequence). Between the trimmed V and J ends, which lost 4 bases and 3 bases, there was a span of 12 bases. CDR3 length equals 15 residues. The CDR3 protein is CASSPLRRYTGELFF. The CDR3 DNA reads TGTGCCAGCAGCCCTCTACGGAGGTACACCGGGGAGCTGTTTTTT.

This chain links TRBV14 with TRBJ1-1, with D unresolved. Trimming cost V 0 bases and J 8 bases, with 13 bases left between them. The CDR3 is 14 residues long. CDR1 and CDR2 from the germline V gene are SGHDN and FVKESK. CDR3 amino acids: CASSQEGRGAEAFF. Written as DNA, the CDR3 is TGTGCCAGCAGCCAAGAAGGACGGGGAGCCGAAGCTTTCTTT.

V and J are TRBV6-6 and TRBJ2-7, with no clear D. The V end was cut by 6 bases, the J end by 2 bases, with 11 bases between. This CDR3 has 13 amino acids. The germline CDR1 and CDR2 sequences are MNHNY and SVGAGI (reference sequence). The CDR3 DNA reads as TGTGCCAGCAGGGCACAGAGCCCCTACGAGCAGTACTTC. Translated: CASRAQSPYEQYF.

Turning to this clone: Other DNA sequences of this sample code for an identical CDR3. This chain joins TRBV9 and TRBJ1-1; weak D call: TRBD1 (6 bases). Germline V lookup: CDR1 SGDLS, CDR2 YYNGEE. This CDR3 region has 15 residues. V lost 0 bases and J 0 bases, leaving 9 bases between the germline ends. The CDR3 DNA is TGTGCCAGCAGCGTAGGGCAGGGGATGAACACTGAAGCTTTCTTT. It yields the protein CASSVGQGMNTEAFF.

CDR3 sequence: CAWSATVQGYTF. CDR3 DNA: TGTGCCTGGAGTGCCACCGTACAGGGCTACACCTTC. The V and J genes are TRBV30 and TRBJ1-2, with D hard to call. This CDR3 has 12 amino acids. Trimming left V 1 base short and J 8 bases short, with 11 bases between. Germline V gene lookup returns CDR1 GTSNPN and CDR2 SVGIG (reference sequence).

The chain joins TRBV7-8 to TRBJ2-7, with 8 nucleotides matching TRBD2. The J segment lost 2 bases and the V segment lost 8 bases, leaving 5 bases of the junction unmatched. This CDR3 has 13 amino acids. Germline V gene data show CDR1 as SGHVS and CDR2 as FQNEAQ. The CDR3 DNA reads TGTGCCAGCTCTCGGGAGGGGGCCTACGAGCAGTACTTC. The encoded protein is CASSREGAYEQYF.

The chain carries TRBV10-3 and TRBJ1-6, with a possible D match to TRBD1 (5 bases). The CDR3 loop spans 14 amino acids. In germline, CDR1 is ENHRY, CDR2 SYGVKD. V was cut by 2 bases and J by 6 bases, with 8 bases left in between. The CDR3 loop reads CAISERGGNSPLHF. The CDR3 DNA is TGTGCCATCAGTGAGCGGGGGGGTAATTCACCCCTCCACTTT.

V is TRBV7-2 and J is TRBJ1-5, with TRBD1 matching 12 bases. The CDR3 extends over 18 amino acids. With V trimmed by 2 bases and J by 6 bases, 11 bases remained unmatched. Looked up from germline, CDR1 is SGHTA and CDR2 is FQGNSA. The CDR3 spells CASSLSVSGTGGTQPQHF. CDR3 DNA sequence: TGTGCCAGCAGCTTATCTGTCTCGGGGACAGGGGGCACTCAGCCCCAGCATTTT.

J is TRBJ1-2 and V is TRBV5-1; D possibly corresponds to TRBD1 (5 bases). V dropped 2 bases and J dropped 5 bases, with 19 bases sitting between them. Germline-derived CDR1 and CDR2 are SGHRS and YFSETQ. The CDR3 spans 16 residues. The CDR3 coding sequence is TGCGCCAGCAGCTTAGGCTGGACGGGGGATGAATATGGCTACACCTTC. Protein: CASSLGWTGDEYGYTF.

This chain joins TRBV10-2 and TRBJ1-1, with D uncertain. Trimming pared 4 bases from V and 5 bases from J, leaving 5 bases between. Germline V gene lookup returns CDR1 WSHSY and CDR2 SAAADI. This CDR3 contains 11 residues. CDR3 DNA: TGCGCCAGCAGTGTCAGTACTGAAGCTTTCTTT. As protein: CASSVSTEAFF.

This clone has more than one count but fewer than ten. The chain uses TRBV2 and TRBJ1-1; D unresolved. V was trimmed by 2 bases and J by 3 bases, leaving 13 bases between them. The germline gives CDR1 SNHLY, CDR2 FYNNEI. The length of the CDR3 is 15 residues. Here the CDR3 DNA reads TGTGCCAGCAGTGAACCCAAATCGGGGTACACTGAAGCTTTCTTT. It is translated as CASSEPKSGYTEAFF.

The J gene is TRBJ1-5, the V gene TRBV5-5; D is possibly TRBD1 (6 bases). Germline V gives CDR1 SGHKS, CDR2 YYEKEE (reference sequence). The CDR3 runs 15 residues. Trimming took off 1 base at V and 1 base at J, with 9 bases between the two ends. The CDR3, as DNA: TGTGCCAGCAGCTTGAACAGGGCCAGCAATCAGCCCCAGCATTTT. Translating it yields CASSLNRASNQPQHF.

This clone was counted a few times. V usage is TRBV7-2 and J usage is TRBJ2-7; D may be TRBD2 (7 bases). This CDR3 comprises 14 residues. The germline gives CDR1 SGHTA, CDR2 FQGNSA. The germline V and J ends were trimmed by 3 bases and 6 bases, with 15 bases remaining between them. The CDR3 here is CASSLGGGAVEQYF. CDR3 DNA: TGTGCCAGCAGCTTGGGAGGGGGGGCCGTCGAGCAGTACTTC.

In DNA, the CDR3 is TGTGCCTGGGCCAGGGACAGCTCCGAGCAGTACTTC. Amino acids: CAWARDSSEQYF. The rearrangement joins TRBV30 to TRBJ2-7; 7 positions agree with TRBD1. V trimming: 5 bases; J trimming: 6 bases; junction bases outside the gene matches: 7. Germline V gives CDR1 GTSNPN, CDR2 SVGIG (reference sequence). This CDR3 contains 12 residues.